The T cell receptor beta chain under discussion was sequenced for a study of control samples from healthy donors and cancer patients. The V gene's germline CDR1 is LNHDA and CDR2 SQIVND (reference sequence). CDR3 length: 17 residues. Trimming stripped 7 bases from V and 7 bases from J, with 26 bases between. Generated by immunoSEQ multiplex PCR, the TCRdb table keeps only in-frame clones and is missing some. The table includes around 72,000 clones, roughly 80% detected once. Sequencing used blood. The origin of this receptor is a man over 45 in good health. This chain links TRBV19 with TRBJ2-1; D is possibly TRBD1 or TRBD2 (7 bases each). CDR3 nucleotides: TGTGCCAGTACCGAGGGAGGGGGCTTGGGTGGTGGGAATGAGCAGTTCTTC. Its translation is CASTEGGGLGGGNEQFF. Complete variable domain (other parts from reference TRBV19 and TRBJ2-1): DGGITQSPKYLFRKEGQNVTLSCEQNLNHDAMYWYRQDPGQGLRLIYYSQIVNDFQKGDIAEGYSVSREKKESFPLTVTSAQKNPTAFYLCASTEGGGLGGGNEQFFGPGTRLTVL.